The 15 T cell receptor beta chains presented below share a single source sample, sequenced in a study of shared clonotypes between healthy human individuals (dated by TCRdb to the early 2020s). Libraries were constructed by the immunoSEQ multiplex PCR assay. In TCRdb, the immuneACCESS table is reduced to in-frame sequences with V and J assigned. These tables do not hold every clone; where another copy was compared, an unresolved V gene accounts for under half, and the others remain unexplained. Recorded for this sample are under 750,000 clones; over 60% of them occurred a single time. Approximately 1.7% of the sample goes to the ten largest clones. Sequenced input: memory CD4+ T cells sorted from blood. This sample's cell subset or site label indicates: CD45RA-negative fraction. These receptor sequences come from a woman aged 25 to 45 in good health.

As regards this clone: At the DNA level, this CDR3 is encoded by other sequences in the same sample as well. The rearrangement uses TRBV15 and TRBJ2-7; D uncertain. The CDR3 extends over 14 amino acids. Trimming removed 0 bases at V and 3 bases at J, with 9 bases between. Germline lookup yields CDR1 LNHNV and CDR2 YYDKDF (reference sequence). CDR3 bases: TGTGCCACCAGCAGAGATGGAGCCAGCTACGAGCAGTACTTC. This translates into CATSRDGASYEQYF.

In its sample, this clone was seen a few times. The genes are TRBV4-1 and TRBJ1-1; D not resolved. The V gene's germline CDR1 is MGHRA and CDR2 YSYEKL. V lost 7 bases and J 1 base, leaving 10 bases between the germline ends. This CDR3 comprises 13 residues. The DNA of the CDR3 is TGCGCCAGCAAACGTGATGGGAACACTGAAGCTTTCTTT. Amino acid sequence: CASKRDGNTEAFF.

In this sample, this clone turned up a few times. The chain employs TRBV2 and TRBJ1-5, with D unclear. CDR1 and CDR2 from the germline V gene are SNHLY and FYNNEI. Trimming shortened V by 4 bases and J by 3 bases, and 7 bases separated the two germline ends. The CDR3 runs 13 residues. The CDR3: CASSVGNNQPQHF. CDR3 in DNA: TGTGCCAGCAGTGTGGGGAACAATCAGCCCCAGCATTTT.

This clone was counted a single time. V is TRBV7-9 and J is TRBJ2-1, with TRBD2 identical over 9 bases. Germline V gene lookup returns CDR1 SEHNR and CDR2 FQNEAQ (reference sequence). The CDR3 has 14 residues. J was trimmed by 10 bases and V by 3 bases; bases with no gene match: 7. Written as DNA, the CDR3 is TGTGCCAGCAGCTTTAGTGGGACTAGCAGAGAGCAGTTCTTC. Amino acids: CASSFSGTSREQFF.

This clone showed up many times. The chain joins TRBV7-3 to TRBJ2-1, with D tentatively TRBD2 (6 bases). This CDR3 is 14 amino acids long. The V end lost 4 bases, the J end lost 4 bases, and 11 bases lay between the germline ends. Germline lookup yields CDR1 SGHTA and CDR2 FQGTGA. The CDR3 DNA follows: TGTGCCAGCAGCTCCCGGGACTCTTACAATGAGCAGTTCTTC. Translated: CASSSRDSYNEQFF.

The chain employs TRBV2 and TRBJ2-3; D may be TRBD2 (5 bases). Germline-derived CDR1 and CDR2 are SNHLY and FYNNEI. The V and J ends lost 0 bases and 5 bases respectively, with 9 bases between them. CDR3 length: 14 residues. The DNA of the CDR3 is TGTGCCAGCAGTGAAGCGCTTCGGGGAGATACGCAGTATTTT. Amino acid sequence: CASSEALRGDTQYF.

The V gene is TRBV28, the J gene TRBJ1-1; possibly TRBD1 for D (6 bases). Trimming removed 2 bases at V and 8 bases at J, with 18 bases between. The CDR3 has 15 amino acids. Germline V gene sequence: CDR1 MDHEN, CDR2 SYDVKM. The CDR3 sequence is CASSLRGDPRREAFF. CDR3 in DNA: TGTGCCAGCAGTTTAAGGGGGGACCCTCGAAGGGAAGCTTTCTTT.

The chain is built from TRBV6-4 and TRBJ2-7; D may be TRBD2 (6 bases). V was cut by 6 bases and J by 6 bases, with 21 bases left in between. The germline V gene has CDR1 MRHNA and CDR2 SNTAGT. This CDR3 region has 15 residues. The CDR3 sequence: CASSGMEGPVGEQYF. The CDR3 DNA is TGTGCCAGCAGCGGGATGGAGGGCCCGGTCGGCGAGCAGTACTTC.

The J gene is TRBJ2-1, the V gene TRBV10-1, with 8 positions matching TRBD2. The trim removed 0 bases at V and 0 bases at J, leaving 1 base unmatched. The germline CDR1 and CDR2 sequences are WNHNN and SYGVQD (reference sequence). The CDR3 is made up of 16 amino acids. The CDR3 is CASSESGRVSYNEQFF. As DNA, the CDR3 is TGCGCCAGCAGTGAGTCCGGGAGGGTCTCCTACAATGAGCAGTTCTTC.

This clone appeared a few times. This CDR3 reads CASSPRTGVSEQYF. The CDR3 coding sequence is TGTGCCAGCAGTCCCCGGACAGGGGTGAGCGAGCAGTACTTC. The V gene is TRBV27, the J gene TRBJ2-7; 9 positions match TRBD1. The junction had 8 bases not matched to a gene; V was cut back by 5 bases and J by 6 bases. Germline CDR1 MNHEY, CDR2 SMNVEV (reference sequence). There are 14 residues in the CDR3.

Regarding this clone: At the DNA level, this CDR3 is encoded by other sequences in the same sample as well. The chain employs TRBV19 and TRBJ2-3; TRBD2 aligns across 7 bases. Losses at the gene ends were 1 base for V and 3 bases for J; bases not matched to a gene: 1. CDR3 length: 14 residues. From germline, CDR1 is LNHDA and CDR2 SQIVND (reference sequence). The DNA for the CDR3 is TGTGCCAGTAGTATAGCGGGAGGTACAGATACGCAGTATTTT. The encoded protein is CASSIAGGTDTQYF. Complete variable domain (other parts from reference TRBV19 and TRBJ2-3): DGGITQSPKYLFRKEGQNVTLSCEQNLNHDAMYWYRQDPGQGLRLIYYSQIVNDFQKGDIAEGYSVSREKKESFPLTVTSAQKNPTAFYLCASSIAGGTDTQYFGPGTRLTVL.

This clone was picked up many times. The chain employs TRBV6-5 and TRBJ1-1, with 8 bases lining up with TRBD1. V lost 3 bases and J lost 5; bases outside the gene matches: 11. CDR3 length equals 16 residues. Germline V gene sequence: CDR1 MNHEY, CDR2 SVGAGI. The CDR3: CASSYNRGGIDTEAFF. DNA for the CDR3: TGTGCCAGCAGTTATAACAGGGGGGGAATAGATACTGAAGCTTTCTTT.

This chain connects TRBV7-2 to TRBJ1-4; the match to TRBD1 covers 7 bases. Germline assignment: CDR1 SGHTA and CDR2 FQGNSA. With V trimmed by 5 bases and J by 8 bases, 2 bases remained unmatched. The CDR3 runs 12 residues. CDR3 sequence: CASSRGREKLFF. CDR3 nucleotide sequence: TGTGCCAGCAGCAGGGGGCGGGAAAAACTGTTTTTT.

CDR3 amino acids: CASSELGGNPYGYTF. In DNA form, the CDR3 reads TGTGCCAGCAGTGAGCTGGGGGGGAACCCCTATGGCTACACCTTC. The genes are TRBV2 and TRBJ1-2, with a tentative D call TRBD1 (5 bases). This CDR3 has 15 residues. The germline V and J ends were trimmed by 3 bases and 4 bases, with 15 bases remaining between them. Germline V gives CDR1 SNHLY, CDR2 FYNNEI.

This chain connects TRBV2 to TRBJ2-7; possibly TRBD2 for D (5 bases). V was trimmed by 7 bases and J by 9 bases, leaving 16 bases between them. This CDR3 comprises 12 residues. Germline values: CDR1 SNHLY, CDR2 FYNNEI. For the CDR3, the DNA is TGTGCCAGCACCGAGGGAGACGATCGGCAGTACTTC. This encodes CASTEGDDRQYF.